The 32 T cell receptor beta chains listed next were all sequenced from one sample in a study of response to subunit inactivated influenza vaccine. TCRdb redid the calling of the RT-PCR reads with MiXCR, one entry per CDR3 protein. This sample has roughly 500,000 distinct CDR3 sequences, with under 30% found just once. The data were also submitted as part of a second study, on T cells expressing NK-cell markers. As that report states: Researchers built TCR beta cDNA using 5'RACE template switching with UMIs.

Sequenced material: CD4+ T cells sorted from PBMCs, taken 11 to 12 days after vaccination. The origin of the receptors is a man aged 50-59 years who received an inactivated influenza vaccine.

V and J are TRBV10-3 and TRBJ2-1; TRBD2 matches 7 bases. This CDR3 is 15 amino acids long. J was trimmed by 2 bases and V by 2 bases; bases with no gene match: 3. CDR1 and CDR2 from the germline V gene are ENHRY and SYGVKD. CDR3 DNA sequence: TGTGCCATCAGTGAGCAGCGGGGTGCCTACAATGAGCAGTTCTTC. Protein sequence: CAISEQRGAYNEQFF.

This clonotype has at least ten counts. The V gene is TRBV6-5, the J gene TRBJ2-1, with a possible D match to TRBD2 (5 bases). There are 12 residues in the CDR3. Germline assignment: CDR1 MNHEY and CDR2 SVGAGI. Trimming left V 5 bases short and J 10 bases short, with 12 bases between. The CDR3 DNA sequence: TGTGCCAGCAGTCGTGCCCGAGGGGAGCAGTTCTTC. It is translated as CASSRARGEQFF.

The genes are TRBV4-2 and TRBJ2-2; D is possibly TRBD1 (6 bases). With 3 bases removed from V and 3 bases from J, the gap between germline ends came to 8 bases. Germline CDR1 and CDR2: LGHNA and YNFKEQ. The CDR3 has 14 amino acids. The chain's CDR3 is CASSQDRDTGELFF. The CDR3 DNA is TGTGCCAGCAGCCAGGACAGAGACACCGGGGAGCTGTTTTTT.

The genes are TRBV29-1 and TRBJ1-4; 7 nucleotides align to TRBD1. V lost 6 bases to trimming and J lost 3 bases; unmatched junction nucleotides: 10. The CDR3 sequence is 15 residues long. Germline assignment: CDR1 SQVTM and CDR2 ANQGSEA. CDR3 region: CSVGSLDRPNEKLFF. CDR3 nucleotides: TGCAGCGTGGGTTCATTGGACAGGCCTAATGAAAAACTGTTTTTT.

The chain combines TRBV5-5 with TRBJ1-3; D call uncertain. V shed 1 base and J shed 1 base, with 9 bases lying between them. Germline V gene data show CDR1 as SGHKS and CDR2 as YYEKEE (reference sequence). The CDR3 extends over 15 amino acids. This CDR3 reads CASSLSRSSGNTIYF. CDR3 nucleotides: TGTGCCAGCAGCTTGTCCAGGTCATCTGGAAACACCATATATTTT.

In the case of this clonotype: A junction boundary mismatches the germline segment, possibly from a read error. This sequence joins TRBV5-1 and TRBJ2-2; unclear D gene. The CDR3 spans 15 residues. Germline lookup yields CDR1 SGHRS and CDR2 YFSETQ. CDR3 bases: TGCTCCAGCAGCTTGGTCCAGATTAACACCGGGGAGCTGTTTTTT. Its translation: CSSSLVQINTGELFF.

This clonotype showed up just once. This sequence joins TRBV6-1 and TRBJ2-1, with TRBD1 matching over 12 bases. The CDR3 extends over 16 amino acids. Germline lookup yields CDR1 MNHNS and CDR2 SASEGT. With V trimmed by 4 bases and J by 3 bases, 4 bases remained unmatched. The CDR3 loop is CASSAGTGGFYNEQFF. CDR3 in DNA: TGTGCCAGCAGTGCGGGGACAGGGGGCTTCTACAATGAGCAGTTCTTC.

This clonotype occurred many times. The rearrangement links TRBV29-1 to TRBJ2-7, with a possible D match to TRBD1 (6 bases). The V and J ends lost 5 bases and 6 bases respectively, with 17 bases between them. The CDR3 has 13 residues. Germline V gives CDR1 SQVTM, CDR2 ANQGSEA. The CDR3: CSVRQDTTLEQYF. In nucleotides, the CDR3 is TGCAGCGTTCGACAGGACACCACACTCGAGCAGTACTTC.

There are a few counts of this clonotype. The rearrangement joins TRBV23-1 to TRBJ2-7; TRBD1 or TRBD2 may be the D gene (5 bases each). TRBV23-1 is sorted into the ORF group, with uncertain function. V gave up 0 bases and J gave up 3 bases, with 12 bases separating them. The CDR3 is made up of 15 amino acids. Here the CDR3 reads CASSQSLGELYEQYF. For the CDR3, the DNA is TGCGCCAGCAGTCAATCGTTGGGGGAACTCTACGAGCAGTACTTC.

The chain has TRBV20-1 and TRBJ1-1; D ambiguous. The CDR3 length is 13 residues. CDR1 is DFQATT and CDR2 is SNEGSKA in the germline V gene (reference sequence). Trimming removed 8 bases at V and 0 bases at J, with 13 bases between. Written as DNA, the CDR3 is TGCAGTAAAAGCCGGCGGTTGAACACTGAAGCTTTCTTT. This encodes CSKSRRLNTEAFF.

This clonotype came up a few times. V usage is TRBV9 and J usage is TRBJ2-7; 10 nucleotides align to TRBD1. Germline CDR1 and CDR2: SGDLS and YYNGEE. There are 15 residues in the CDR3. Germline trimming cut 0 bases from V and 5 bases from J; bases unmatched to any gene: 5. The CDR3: CASSVAGQGRNEQYF. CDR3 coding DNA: TGTGCCAGCAGCGTAGCGGGACAGGGGAGGAACGAGCAGTACTTC.

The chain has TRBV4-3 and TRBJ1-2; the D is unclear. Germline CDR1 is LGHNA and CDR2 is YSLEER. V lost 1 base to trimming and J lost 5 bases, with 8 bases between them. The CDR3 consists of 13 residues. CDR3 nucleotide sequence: TGCGCCAGCAGCCAAGGCGCTGGGTATGGCTACACCTTC. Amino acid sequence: CASSQGAGYGYTF.

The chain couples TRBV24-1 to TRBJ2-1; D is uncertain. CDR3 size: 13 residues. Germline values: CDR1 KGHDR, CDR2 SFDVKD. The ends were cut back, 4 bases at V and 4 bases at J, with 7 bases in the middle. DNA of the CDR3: TGTGCCACCAGTGACTCCATATACAATGAGCAGTTCTTC. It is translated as CATSDSIYNEQFF.

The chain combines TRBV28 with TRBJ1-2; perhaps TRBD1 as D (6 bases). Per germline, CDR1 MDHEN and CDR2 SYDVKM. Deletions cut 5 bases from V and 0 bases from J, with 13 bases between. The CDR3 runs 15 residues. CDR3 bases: TGTGCCAGCAGTCCCTCAGGGGTAACTAACTATGGCTACACCTTC. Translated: CASSPSGVTNYGYTF.

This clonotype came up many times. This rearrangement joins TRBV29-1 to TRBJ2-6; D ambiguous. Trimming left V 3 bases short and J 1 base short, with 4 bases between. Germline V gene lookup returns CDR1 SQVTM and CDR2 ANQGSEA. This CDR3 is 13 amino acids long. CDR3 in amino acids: CSVEGSGANVLTF. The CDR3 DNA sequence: TGCAGCGTTGAGGGGTCTGGGGCCAACGTCCTGACTTTC.

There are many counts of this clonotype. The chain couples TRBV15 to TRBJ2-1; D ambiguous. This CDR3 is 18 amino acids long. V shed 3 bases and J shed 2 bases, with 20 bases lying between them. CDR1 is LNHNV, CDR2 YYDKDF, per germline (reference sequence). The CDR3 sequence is CATSRDPASVGPYNEQFF. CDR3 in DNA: TGTGCCACCAGCAGGGATCCAGCATCCGTAGGACCCTACAATGAGCAGTTCTTC.

The CDR3: CASSGGQYNEKLFF. CDR3 bases: TGTGCCAGCAGCGGGGGACAGTATAATGAAAAACTGTTTTTT. V usage is TRBV7-9 and J usage is TRBJ1-4; 7 positions match TRBD1. The germline gives CDR1 SEHNR, CDR2 FQNEAQ (reference sequence). The CDR3 covers 14 residues. The V segment lost 5 bases and the J segment 4 bases; nucleotides outside the gene matches: 4. Complete variable domain (other parts from reference TRBV7-9 and TRBJ1-4): DTGVSQNPRHKITKRGQNVTFRCDPISEHNRLYWYRQTLGQGPEFLTYFQNEAQLEKSRLLSDRFSAERPKGSFSTLEIQRTEQGDSAMYLCASSGGQYNEKLFFGSGTQLSVL.

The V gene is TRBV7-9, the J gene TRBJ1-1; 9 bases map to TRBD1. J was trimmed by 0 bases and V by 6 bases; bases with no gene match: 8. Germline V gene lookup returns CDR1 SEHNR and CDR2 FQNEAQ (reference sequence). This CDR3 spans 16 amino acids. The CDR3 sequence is CASRITGGGMNTEAFF. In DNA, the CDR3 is TGTGCCAGCAGGATAACAGGGGGCGGAATGAACACTGAAGCTTTCTTT.

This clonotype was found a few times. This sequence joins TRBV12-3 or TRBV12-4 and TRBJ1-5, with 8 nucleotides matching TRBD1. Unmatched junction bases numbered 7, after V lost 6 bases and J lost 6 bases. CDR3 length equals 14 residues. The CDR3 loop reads CASRLGQGTQPQHF. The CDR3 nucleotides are TGTGCCAGCAGACTTGGACAGGGTACTCAGCCCCAGCATTTT.

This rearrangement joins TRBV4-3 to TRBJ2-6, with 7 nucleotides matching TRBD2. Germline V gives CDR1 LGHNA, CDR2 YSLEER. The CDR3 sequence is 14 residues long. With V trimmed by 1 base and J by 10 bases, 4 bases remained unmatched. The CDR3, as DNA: TGCGCCAGCAGCCAAGCCTGGGAGGGAAACGTCCTGACTTTC. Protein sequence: CASSQAWEGNVLTF.

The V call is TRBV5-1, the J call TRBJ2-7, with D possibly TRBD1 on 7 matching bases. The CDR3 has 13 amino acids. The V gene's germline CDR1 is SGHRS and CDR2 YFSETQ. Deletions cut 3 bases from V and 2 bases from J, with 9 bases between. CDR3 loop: CASSSGGPYEQYF. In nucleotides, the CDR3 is TGCGCCAGCAGCTCAGGGGGGCCCTACGAGCAGTACTTC.

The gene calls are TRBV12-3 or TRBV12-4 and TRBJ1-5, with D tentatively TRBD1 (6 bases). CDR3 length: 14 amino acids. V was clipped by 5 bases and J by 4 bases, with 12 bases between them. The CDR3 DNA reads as TGTGCCAGCAGTGCCACAGGGCTTAATCAGCCCCAGCATTTT. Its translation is CASSATGLNQPQHF.

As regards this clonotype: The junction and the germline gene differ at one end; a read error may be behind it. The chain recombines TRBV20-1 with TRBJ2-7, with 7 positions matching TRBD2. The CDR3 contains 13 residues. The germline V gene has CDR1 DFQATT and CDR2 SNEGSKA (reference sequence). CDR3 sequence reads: CSPRPREIGERYF. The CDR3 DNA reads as TGCAGTCCCAGGCCGCGGGAGATCGGCGAGCGGTACTTC.

DNA of the CDR3: TGCAGTGCTAGCAGGGGTTCCCTCTCCTACGAGCAGTACTTC. Translation: CSASRGSLSYEQYF. The chain combines TRBV20-1 with TRBJ2-7, with D maybe TRBD1 (6 bases). This CDR3 has 14 residues. Trimming removed 3 bases at V and 0 bases at J, with 12 bases between. The germline gives CDR1 DFQATT, CDR2 SNEGSKA (reference sequence).

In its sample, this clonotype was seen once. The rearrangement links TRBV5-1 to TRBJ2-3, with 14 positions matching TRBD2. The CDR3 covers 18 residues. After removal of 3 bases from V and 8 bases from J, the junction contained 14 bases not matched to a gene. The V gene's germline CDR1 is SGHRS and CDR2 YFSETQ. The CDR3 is CASSSFGTGTSGGATQYF. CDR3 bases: TGCGCCAGCAGCTCGTTTGGTACCGGGACTAGCGGGGGAGCTACGCAGTATTTT.

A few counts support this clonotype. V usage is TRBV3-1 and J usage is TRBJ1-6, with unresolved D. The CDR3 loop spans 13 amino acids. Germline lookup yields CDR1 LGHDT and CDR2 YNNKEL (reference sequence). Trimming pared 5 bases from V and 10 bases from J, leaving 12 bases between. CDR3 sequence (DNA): TGTGCCAGCAGCGGCGACGGGGAATCACCCCTCCACTTT. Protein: CASSGDGESPLHF.

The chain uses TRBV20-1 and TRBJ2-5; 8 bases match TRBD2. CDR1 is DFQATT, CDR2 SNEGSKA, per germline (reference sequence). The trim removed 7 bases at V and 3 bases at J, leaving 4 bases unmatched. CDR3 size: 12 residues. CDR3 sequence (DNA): TGCAGTGTTTCAGCGGGAGAAGAGACCCAGTACTTC. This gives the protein CSVSAGEETQYF.

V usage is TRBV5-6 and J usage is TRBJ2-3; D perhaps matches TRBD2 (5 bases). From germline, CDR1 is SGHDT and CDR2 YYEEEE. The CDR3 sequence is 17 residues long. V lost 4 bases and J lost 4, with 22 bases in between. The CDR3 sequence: CASSPLRTRSSSDTQYF. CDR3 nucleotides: TGTGCCAGCAGCCCCCTCAGGACTCGATCTAGCTCAGATACGCAGTATTTT. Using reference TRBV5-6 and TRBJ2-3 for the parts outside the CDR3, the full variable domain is DAGVTQSPTHLIKTRGQQVTLRCSPKSGHDTVSWYQQALGQGPQFIFQYYEEEERQRGNFPDRFSGHQFPNYSSELNVNALLLGDSALYLCASSPLRTRSSSDTQYFGPGTRLTVL.

The DNA of the CDR3 is TGTGCCATCAACCCCGGGACAGGGCCCTACGAGCAGTACTTC. This sequence encodes CAINPGTGPYEQYF. The chain employs TRBV10-3 and TRBJ2-7, with 9 bases aligning to TRBD1. Trimming removed 7 bases from V and 2 bases from J; junction bases left unmatched: 6. Looked up from germline, CDR1 is ENHRY and CDR2 is SYGVKD. The CDR3 extends over 14 amino acids.

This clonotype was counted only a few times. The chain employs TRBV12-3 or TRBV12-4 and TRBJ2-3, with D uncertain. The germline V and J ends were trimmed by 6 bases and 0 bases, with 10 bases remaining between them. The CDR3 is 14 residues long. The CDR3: CASRISWSTDTQYF. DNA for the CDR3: TGTGCCAGCAGAATCTCCTGGAGCACAGATACGCAGTATTTT.

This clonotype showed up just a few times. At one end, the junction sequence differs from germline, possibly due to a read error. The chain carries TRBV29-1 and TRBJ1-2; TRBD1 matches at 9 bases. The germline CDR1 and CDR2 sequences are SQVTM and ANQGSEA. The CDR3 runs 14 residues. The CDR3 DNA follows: TGCAGCGCTGAACCTACAGGGGGCTACTATGGCTACACCTTC. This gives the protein CSAEPTGGYYGYTF.

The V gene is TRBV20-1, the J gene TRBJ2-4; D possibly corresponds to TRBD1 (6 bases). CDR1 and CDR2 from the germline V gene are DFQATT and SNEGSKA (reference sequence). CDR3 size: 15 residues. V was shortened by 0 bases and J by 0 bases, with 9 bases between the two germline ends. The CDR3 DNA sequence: TGCAGTGCTAGAGACGGACAGCAAGCCAAAAACATTCAGTACTTC. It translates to CSARDGQQAKNIQYF.